The rows below give T cell receptor beta chains drawn from one sample of a study of CD4 T cells in relation to SARS-CoV-2 and coronaviruses. The repertoire was sequenced with immunoSEQ multiplex PCR; TCRdb's copy has only in-frame clones and lacks some. There are around 28,000 clones in the sample; about 70% occur only once, and roughly 25% lies in the top ten. Which antigens these TCRs recognize remains unknown. The sequenced sample was CD4+ T cells from PBMCs, cultured in vitro. Receptors originate from a human donor in good health. The CDR3 runs from the conserved cysteine through the conserved F or W. A D gene is named only where the DNA matches it firmly. The size field is filled for only some rows; it gives once, few, many or a size class.

v_call	cdr3_length	j_call	d_call	clone_size	cdr3_aa	cdr3_nt
TRBV5-1	16	TRBJ2-3	TRBD2	.	CASSFAAGGLADTQYF	TGCGCCAGCAGCTTCGCGGCGGGGGGGCTCGCAGATACGCAGTATTTT
TRBV6-2/TRBV6-3	14	TRBJ2-7	.	.	CASSSWQGNGWGYF	TGTGCCAGCAGCAGTTGGCAGGGCAATGGATGGGGGTACTTC
TRBV18	12	TRBJ1-2	.	.	CASSPNGDGYTF	TGTGCCAGCTCACCGAACGGCGATGGCTACACCTTC
TRBV11-1	15	TRBJ1-6	TRBD1	.	CASSSDRVQGSPLHF	TGTGCCAGCAGCTCCGACAGGGTACAAGGTTCACCCCTCCACTTT
TRBV5-1	16	TRBJ2-7	TRBD2	.	CASGAYWSGKNYEQYF	TGCGCCAGTGGAGCCTATTGGAGCGGGAAAAACTACGAGCAGTACTTC
TRBV15	16	TRBJ2-7	.	.	CATSRDKTVYSYEQYF	TGTGCCACCAGCAGAGATAAGACAGTGTACTCCTACGAGCAGTACTTC
TRBV11-2	13	TRBJ2-5	.	.	CASSLGVTETQYF	TGTGCCAGCAGCTTAGGGGTAACAGAGACCCAGTACTTC
TRBV2	15	TRBJ2-1	TRBD2	few	CASSPGLAPYNEQFF	TGTGCCAGCAGCCCCGGACTAGCGCCCTACAATGAGCAGTTCTTC
TRBV1	16	TRBJ2-3	.	.	CTSSQPGLEETDTQYF	TGCACCAGCAGCCAACCGGGACTAGAAGAAACAGATACGCAGTATTTT
TRBV6-1	19	TRBJ2-1	TRBD2	few	CASSDVSAGALSSYNEQFF	TGTGCCAGCAGTGATGTCTCAGCGGGGGCACTTAGCTCCTACAATGAGCAGTTCTTC
TRBV5-6	13	TRBJ1-1	.	.	CASTSTVNTEAFF	TGTGCCAGCACCTCGACAGTGAACACTGAAGCTTTCTTT
TRBV2	16	TRBJ1-1	.	.	CASSEARGAGNTEAFF	TGTGCCAGCAGTGAAGCGAGGGGGGCTGGGAACACTGAAGCTTTCTTT
TRBV2	12	TRBJ2-7	.	.	CASSGPSYEQYF	TGTGCCAGCAGTGGCCCTTCCTACGAGCAGTACTTC
TRBV11-3	13	TRBJ2-1	.	.	CASSSYRDNEQFF	TGTGCCAGCAGCTCCTACCGAGACAATGAGCAGTTCTTC
TRBV2	14	TRBJ1-5	TRBD1	.	CASTRRTGDQPQHF	TGTGCCAGCACCCGTAGGACAGGGGATCAGCCCCAGCATTTT
TRBV27	14	TRBJ1-1	.	.	CASKSGNMNTEAFF	TGTGCCAGCAAATCAGGGAACATGAACACTGAAGCTTTCTTT
TRBV19	18	TRBJ2-2	.	few	CASSILGGWPVNTGELFF	TGTGCCAGTAGTATTCTTGGGGGTTGGCCCGTGAACACCGGGGAGCTGTTTTTT
TRBV2	16	TRBJ1-2	.	.	CASSAIGGSRGYGYTF	TGTGCCAGCAGTGCCATCGGGGGAAGCAGGGGCTATGGCTACACCTTC
TRBV21-1	14	TRBJ1-2	.	.	CASSTGQGNYGYTF	TGTGCCAGCAGCACGGGACAGGGAAATTATGGCTACACCTTC
TRBV6-6	14	TRBJ1-6	TRBD1	.	CASSTRTGDSPLHF	TGTGCCAGCAGTACGCGGACAGGGGACTCACCCCTCCACTTT
TRBV6-2/TRBV6-3	15	TRBJ1-5	TRBD1	.	CASSPTGGAGQPQHF	TGTGCCAGCAGTCCGACAGGGGGCGCAGGTCAGCCCCAGCATTTT
TRBV19	12	TRBJ2-6	.	.	CASTIYHGVLTF	TGTGCCAGTACCATATACCACGGCGTCCTGACTTTC
TRBV11-2	15	TRBJ2-7	TRBD2	.	CASSPATSGFYEQYF	TGTGCCAGCAGCCCTGCTACTAGCGGATTCTACGAGCAGTACTTC
TRBV12-3/TRBV12-4	11	TRBJ2-5	.	.	CASSLGETQYF	TGTGCCAGCAGTTTGGGGGAGACCCAGTACTTC
TRBV19	12	TRBJ2-1	.	.	CASSSQGGEQFF	TGTGCCAGTAGTTCGCAGGGGGGTGAGCAGTTCTTC
TRBV9	15	TRBJ2-3	TRBD2	.	CASSPGGSGIDTQYF	TGTGCCAGCAGCCCCGGAGGTAGCGGGATAGATACGCAGTATTTT
TRBV18	15	TRBJ1-3	.	once	CASSPTGPSGNTIYF	TGTGCCAGCTCACCGACAGGCCCCTCTGGAAACACCATATATTTT
TRBV5-1	18	TRBJ2-7	TRBD2	.	CASSTGLAGGPISYEQYF	TGCGCCAGCAGCACTGGACTAGCGGGAGGGCCAATCTCCTACGAGCAGTACTTC
TRBV4-2	14	TRBJ1-1	.	.	CASSQGQLNTEAFF	TGTGCCAGCAGCCAAGGACAGTTGAACACTGAAGCTTTCTTT
TRBV5-4	18	TRBJ1-4	TRBD1	few	CASSYRPGTGPLGEKLFF	TGTGCCAGCAGCTACCGACCCGGGACAGGACCTCTAGGGGAAAAACTGTTTTTT
TRBV4-1	15	TRBJ1-3	.	few	CASSQGPGSGNTIYF	TGCGCCAGCAGCCAAGGTCCGGGGTCTGGAAACACCATATATTTT
TRBV21-1	23	TRBJ2-3	.	.	CASSRKKTCFTETSGSTRDTQYF	TGTGCCAGCAGCCGAAAGAAGACATGCTTCACCGAGACTAGCGGGAGTACGAGAGATACGCAGTATTTT
TRBV7-9	12	TRBJ2-7	.	few	CASSIQGYEQYF	TGTGCCAGCAGCATACAGGGCTACGAGCAGTACTTC
TRBV5-4	13	TRBJ2-5	.	.	CASTLGGSETQYF	TGTGCCAGCACTCTAGGGGGGTCAGAGACCCAGTACTTC
TRBV30	17	TRBJ1-2	TRBD1	few	CAWSADRVADNKYGYTF	TGTGCCTGGAGTGCCGACAGGGTGGCCGACAACAAATATGGCTACACCTTC